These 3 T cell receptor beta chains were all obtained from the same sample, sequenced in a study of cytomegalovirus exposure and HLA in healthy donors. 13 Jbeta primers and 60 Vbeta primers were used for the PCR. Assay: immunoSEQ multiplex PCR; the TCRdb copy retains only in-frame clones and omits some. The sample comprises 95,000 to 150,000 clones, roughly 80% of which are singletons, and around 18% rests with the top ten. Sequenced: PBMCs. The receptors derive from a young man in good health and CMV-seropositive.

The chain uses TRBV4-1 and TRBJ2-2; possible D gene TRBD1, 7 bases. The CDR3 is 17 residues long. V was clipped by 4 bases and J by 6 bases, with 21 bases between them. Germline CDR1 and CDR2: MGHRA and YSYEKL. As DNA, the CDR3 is TGCGCCAGCAGCCCCCTCTCGCAGGGGGGCCGGCCCGGGGAGCTGTTTTTT. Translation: CASSPLSQGGRPGELFF.

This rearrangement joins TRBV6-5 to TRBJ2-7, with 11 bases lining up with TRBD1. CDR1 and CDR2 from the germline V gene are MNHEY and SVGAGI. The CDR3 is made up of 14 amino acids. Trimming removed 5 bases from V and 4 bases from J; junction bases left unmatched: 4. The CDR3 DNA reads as TGTGCCAGCAGTACGGACAGGGGGCATTACGAGCAGTACTTC. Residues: CASSTDRGHYEQYF.

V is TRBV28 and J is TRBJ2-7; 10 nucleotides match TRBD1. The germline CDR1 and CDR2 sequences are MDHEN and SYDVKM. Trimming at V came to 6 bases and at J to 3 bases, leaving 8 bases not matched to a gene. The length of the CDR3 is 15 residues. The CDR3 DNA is TGTGCCAGCAGGGGGCGCGGACAGGGGGTCTACGAGCAGTACTTC. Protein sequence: CASRGRGQGVYEQYF.